This T cell receptor (beta chain) derives from a study of T cells after yellow fever vaccination (dated by TCRdb to between 2018 and 2020). Some background on the complete study: Libraries from fractions with low cell numbers were prepared with the SMART-Seq v4 Ultra Low Input RNA kit. Bulk TCR alpha and beta repertoires were sequenced longitudinally to track T-cell clones before and after primary and booster YFV17D yellow fever vaccination. The cohort comprised two healthy male donors, one aged 18 to 29 and one aged 30 to 40 years. Bulk PBMC replicates and cell subsets were isolated from blood drawn at multiple timepoints before and after both primary and secondary immunization.

This clonotype was recorded a few times. Its specific antigen is unknown. Base qualities are missing; no much larger clone stands one base away. The meaning of the sample's treatment or condition label: live attenuated yellow fever vaccine strain. At every blood-draw timepoint, two biological replicates of bulk PBMCs were collected. A standard Ficoll-Paque protocol was used to isolate PBMCs from peripheral blood. TriZol was used to extract RNA from bulk PBMCs, from CD4 and CD8 fractions, and from dextramer-positive and dextramer-negative fractions. TCR cDNA was made using 5'RACE template switching, a step that added a universal primer site and unique molecular identifiers. Priming of cDNA synthesis was performed from both the TCR alpha and TCR beta constant segments. Library amplification used two PCR steps, and the second PCR step added sample barcodes and sequencing adapters. Sequencing of libraries was done on Illumina HiSeq 2500 (2x100 bp) or NovaSeq (2x150 bp). In the source study's methods: MIGEC handled demultiplexing of reads and collapsing into UMI consensus sequences, while MiXCR performed V(D)J alignment. Clonotypes responding to the vaccine were identified with edgeR on replicate PBMC samples, with the criteria of FDR below 0.01 and a log2 fold change above 5 up to day 15. Each bulk clonotype received a CD4 or CD8 identity based on whether the sequenced CD4 or CD8 repertoire contained that clonotype at higher abundance. TCRdb reprocessing: public reads trimmed at Q25 with fastp, clones called with MiXCR, in-frame beta chains kept. Each CDR3 protein gets just one entry, which takes the most common genes and DNA from the rows behind it. The authors' filters were not applied to this entry. Counted in this sample were around 310,000 distinct CDR3 sequences; roughly 8.7% of them appeared once. The ten largest make up approximately 19% of the sample.

From the cysteine through the phenylalanine, the CDR3 covers 15 amino acids. Only the CDR3 region is kept as DNA, spanning 45 bases read in frame from base 1. CDR1 and CDR2 are read off the germline V gene (reference sequence) as LNHNV and YYDKDF. Trimming costs V 9 bases and J 3 bases, and their ends lie 19 bases apart. What the authors observed across the whole study: Most clones expanded after primary vaccination (around 96% of CD4 and 88% of CD8) were re-detected after the booster, suggesting that broad memory maintenance occurred. Because abundant contaminating clonotypes from the bulk population could be contained in FACS-sorted repertoires, computational filtering was required. Compared with the primary T-cell response, the secondary T-cell response was weaker but faster, peaking on day 5 rather than day 15. A small fraction of clonotypes showed up in both the CD4 and CD8 compartments, probably as a result of convergent recombination. The study included only two donors, which limits how far the findings can be generalized.

The input for sequencing was PBMCs, taken on the day of the first yellow fever vaccination. This chain joins TRBV15 to TRBJ2-3, with no confident D gene call. The TCR comes from a man aged 18 to 35 who received the YFV17D yellow fever vaccine. The nucleotide sequence reads as follows: TGTGCCACACTCAGTAGAGGCAGTCGGACAGATACGCAGTATTTT. Its coded protein is CATLSRGSRTDTQYF.